The T cell receptor (beta chain) described here comes from a study of OX40 agonist ivuxolimab in advanced cancers. The CDR3 extends over 12 amino acids. Trimming stripped 4 bases from V and 2 bases from J, with 5 bases between. Germline CDR1 and CDR2: SGDLS and YYNGEE. Using immunoSEQ multiplex PCR, the repertoire was profiled, and TCRdb retains in-frame clones only, with some absent. Of about 48,000 clones listed, over 75% are singletons. The clonotype was recovered from an adult with an advanced solid tumor such as melanoma, head and neck, liver or kidney cancer. The sample in question was CD4+ or CD8+ T cells sorted from blood, obtained in a trial of the OX40 agonist ivuxolimab. The chain combines TRBV9 with TRBJ2-3; D is uncertain. The CDR3 bases are TGTGCCAGCAGCATGTACACAGATACGCAGTATTTT. It yields the protein CASSMYTDTQYF.